Listed below are T cell receptor beta chains from one sample, sequenced in a study of tumor-infiltrating lymphocytes in localized non-small cell lung cancer. TCRdb's copy holds only in-frame clones and misses some; the assay was immunoSEQ multiplex PCR. The sample lists roughly 7,100 clones, 74% occurring once. Sequences were obtained from uninvolved lung tissue not adjacent to the tumor. Every receptor here comes from a human donor with non-small cell lung cancer. The CDR3 runs from the conserved cysteine through the conserved F or W. Fields, in order: J gene, D gene, clone size, V gene, CDR3 DNA, CDR3 protein. The D gene is left open where the match is weak. Expanded clones get a size class; other rows say once, few or many, or leave the size out.

TRBJ1-2 | NA | NA | TRBV6-5 | TGTGCCAGCAGTTACTCACAGGGACACTATGGCTACACCTTC | CASSYSQGHYGYTF
TRBJ1-2 | NA | NA | TRBV7-7 | TGTGCTAGCAGCATTACAGGGACTTCCCTCTATGGCTACACCTTC | CASSITGTSLYGYTF
TRBJ1-1 | NA | NA | TRBV10-3 | TGTGCCATCAGTGACAGGGAGGGAGAGGCTTTCTTT | CAISDREGEAFF
TRBJ1-2 | TRBD1 | NA | TRBV19 | TGTGCCAGTAGTGTGGGACAGGCGATTAGCTACTATGGCTACACCTTC | CASSVGQAISYYGYTF
TRBJ2-7 | NA | NA | TRBV28 | TGTGCCAGTAGGCGCCAGGTGGGGGGCCACGAGCAGTACTTC | CASRRQVGGHEQYF
TRBJ1-1 | NA | NA | TRBV11-2 | TGTGCCAGCAGCCCTAGGGGGAACGGCTCTGAAGCTTTCTTT | CASSPRGNGSEAFF
TRBJ1-2 | NA | NA | TRBV6-1 | TGTGCCAGCAGTGACCAGTCCCCCTATGGCTACACCTTC | CASSDQSPYGYTF
TRBJ2-1 | NA | NA | TRBV11-2 | TGTGCCAGCAGCTTAGACAGGGGAATTTACAATGAGCAGTTCTTC | CASSLDRGIYNEQFF
TRBJ1-4 | NA | NA | TRBV4-2 | TGTGCCAGCAGCCAAGATAAGGGAGGTTTTGCAACTAATGAAAAACTGTTTTTT | CASSQDKGGFATNEKLFF
TRBJ2-3 | TRBD2 | NA | TRBV11-2 | TGTGCCAGCAGCCCAGGGGTACTAGCGGGAGGGGAAACAGATACGCAGTATTTT | CASSPGVLAGGETDTQYF
TRBJ2-6 | NA | NA | TRBV4-2 | TGTGCCAGCAGCCAAGATCAGGGCTCTGGGGCCAACGTCCTGACTTTC | CASSQDQGSGANVLTF
TRBJ2-3 | NA | few | TRBV7-3 | TGTGCCAGCAGCTTCTCTGTCGGGTACACAGATACGCAGTATTTT | CASSFSVGYTDTQYF
TRBJ2-2 | TRBD1 | NA | TRBV15 | TGTGCCACCAGCAGCGGACAGGGGCTCACCGGGGAGCTGTTTTTT | CATSSGQGLTGELFF
TRBJ1-4 | TRBD1 | NA | TRBV27 | TGTGCCAGCAGTTTAAGGGGGCGGGAAAAACTGTTTTTT | CASSLRGREKLFF
TRBJ2-7 | NA | NA | TRBV18 | TGTGCCAGCTCACCCCTGCAAGGGTTCTACGAGCAGTACTTC | CASSPLQGFYEQYF
TRBJ2-7 | NA | NA | TRBV23-1 | TGCGCCAGCAGTCCCCGGATAGGGGCTTACGAGCAGTACTTC | CASSPRIGAYEQYF
TRBJ2-5 | NA | NA | TRBV10-3 | TGTGCCATCAGTGAAAGGGGGGAAGAGACCCAGTACTTC | CAISERGEETQYF
TRBJ1-2 | TRBD1 | once | TRBV9 | TGTGCCAGCAGCAAGACAGGGGGCGCAGGGGGCTACACCTTC | CASSKTGGAGGYTF
TRBJ1-1 | TRBD1 | NA | TRBV5-1 | TGCGCCAGCAGCTTGGGAGGGTCCCAGGGGGGGACTGAAGCTTTCTTT | CASSLGGSQGGTEAFF
TRBJ2-4 | NA | NA | TRBV19 | TGTGCCAGTAGACCGGTGGGCACCTCCCCCATTCAGTACTTC | CASRPVGTSPIQYF
TRBJ2-4 | TRBD2 | NA | TRBV4-2 | TGTGCCAGCAGCCAAGGGAAAGGCGGGAGAGTCGCCAAAAACATTCAGTACTTC | CASSQGKGGRVAKNIQYF
TRBJ2-3 | NA | medium-sized | TRBV30 | TGTGCCTGGACAGGGGTACGGAGCACAGATACGCAGTATTTT | CAWTGVRSTDTQYF
TRBJ2-7 | NA | NA | TRBV20-1 | TGCAGTGCTAGGGCCAGTGGCGAGCAGTACTTC | CSARASGEQYF
TRBJ2-7 | NA | NA | TRBV7-2 | TGTGCCAGCAGCCCATTGCGGGGTACCCCGACCTACGAGCAGTACTTC | CASSPLRGTPTYEQYF
TRBJ1-2 | NA | NA | TRBV19 | TGTGCCAGTAGTATCCAGGATGGCTACACCTTC | CASSIQDGYTF
TRBJ1-2 | TRBD1 | NA | TRBV6-5 | TGTGCCAGCTTACCCGGACAGGGAGGGAACTATGGCTACACCTTC | CASLPGQGGNYGYTF
TRBJ2-2 | NA | once | TRBV7-2 | TGTGCCAGCAGCTCCGCAGGGAGCACCGGGGAGCTGTTTTTT | CASSSAGSTGELFF
TRBJ1-2 | TRBD1 | few | TRBV19 | TGTGCCAGTAGGGACCTGGACAGGGAATATGGCTACACCTTC | CASRDLDREYGYTF
TRBJ1-5 | NA | NA | TRBV7-9 | TGTGCCAGCAGCTTCACCGGGAATCAGCCCCAGCATTTT | CASSFTGNQPQHF
TRBJ2-1 | TRBD2 | once | TRBV5-6 | TGTGCCAGCAGGTTGGGACTAGCGGAGTACAGTGAGCAGTTCTTC | CASRLGLAEYSEQFF
TRBJ1-4 | NA | NA | TRBV19 | TGTGCCAGTAGTAAGAGGGACCTGCGGGAAAAACTGTTTTTT | CASSKRDLREKLFF
TRBJ2-3 | NA | NA | TRBV25-1 | TGTGCCAGCAGTGAATCGAGGGGGGATACGCAGTATTTT | CASSESRGDTQYF
TRBJ1-2 | TRBD1 | few | TRBV30 | TGTGCCTGGAGTGTCCCGGACAGGCCTAACTATGGCTACACCTTC | CAWSVPDRPNYGYTF
TRBJ2-1 | NA | NA | TRBV2 | TGTGCCAGCAGTGTTTTGAGGAAGGGCTCCTACAATGAGCAGTTCTTC | CASSVLRKGSYNEQFF
TRBJ1-1 | NA | few | TRBV2 | TGTGCCAGCAGCACCGACAGGTTGGCTTTCTTT | CASSTDRLAFF
TRBJ2-5 | TRBD2 | NA | TRBV11-3 | TGTGCCAGCAGCCCCCCGGGAGGCCAAGAGACCCAGTACTTC | CASSPPGGQETQYF
TRBJ2-1 | TRBD1 | NA | TRBV2 | TGTGCCAGCGGGGGACAGATCAATGAGCAGTTCTTC | CASGGQINEQFF
TRBJ1-5 | NA | NA | TRBV2 | TGTGCCAGCAGGGACCCCAGGGTTAATCAGCCCCAGCATTTT | CASRDPRVNQPQHF
TRBJ1-1 | TRBD1 | NA | TRBV7-9 | TGTGCCAGCAGCTTAGAGGCAGGGGGAGCTTTCTTT | CASSLEAGGAFF
TRBJ2-3 | TRBD2 | NA | TRBV4-3 | TGCGCCAGCAGCCAAGTCCGAGGACTAGCTCCAGATACGCAGTATTTT | CASSQVRGLAPDTQYF
TRBJ1-2 | NA | medium-sized | TRBV25-1 | TGTGCCAGCAGTGAAGTCGCCGGCTATGGCTACACCTTC | CASSEVAGYGYTF
TRBJ1-4 | TRBD1 | NA | TRBV4-1 | TGCGCCAGCAGCCTCCAGGGGGCAAGGGAAAGACTGTTTTTT | CASSLQGARERLFF
TRBJ1-4 | TRBD1 | medium-sized | TRBV7-8 | TGTGCCAGCAGCTTAAGGGGGCCAAAACTGTTTTTT | CASSLRGPKLFF
TRBJ1-2 | NA | medium-sized | TRBV2 | TGTGCCAGCAGTGAAAGCGGGGGCCGGGTCTATGGCTACACCTTC | CASSESGGRVYGYTF
TRBJ1-1 | NA | few | TRBV30 | TGTGCCTGGAGTCGGGGTGACACTGAAGCTTTCTTT | CAWSRGDTEAFF
TRBJ2-6 | TRBD2 | few | TRBV2 | TGTGCCAGCAGCTTGATTAGCGGGGGCTCTGGGGCCAACGTCCTGACTTTC | CASSLISGGSGANVLTF
TRBJ2-1 | NA | NA | TRBV28 | TGTGCCAGCAGTTTGGGGCGGGACCCAGCAGGTGAGCAGTTCTTC | CASSLGRDPAGEQFF
TRBJ1-5 | NA | NA | TRBV19 | TGTGCCAGTAGTATAGGTGGGTATAGCAATCAGCCCCAGCATTTT | CASSIGGYSNQPQHF
TRBJ2-3 | TRBD1 | NA | TRBV18 | TGTGCCAGCTCACCACTCGTCGGACAGGTCACAGATACGCAGTATTTT | CASSPLVGQVTDTQYF
TRBJ2-7 | NA | NA | TRBV4-3 | TGCGCCAGCAGCCAAGATCTAGCCCCCCGGACAGCGATCTTCGAGCAGTACTTC | CASSQDLAPRTAIFEQYF
TRBJ2-3 | TRBD2 | once | TRBV6-4 | TGTGCCAGCAGCTTAACTAGCGGGAGCACAGATACGCAGTATTTT | CASSLTSGSTDTQYF
TRBJ2-7 | NA | NA | TRBV9 | TGTGCCAGCAGCCGCGGACGGGAATCCTACGAGCAGTACTTC | CASSRGRESYEQYF
TRBJ2-3 | TRBD2 | NA | TRBV10-3 | TGTGCCACCGTTAGCGGGAGGGGGACAGATACGCAGTATTTT | CATVSGRGTDTQYF